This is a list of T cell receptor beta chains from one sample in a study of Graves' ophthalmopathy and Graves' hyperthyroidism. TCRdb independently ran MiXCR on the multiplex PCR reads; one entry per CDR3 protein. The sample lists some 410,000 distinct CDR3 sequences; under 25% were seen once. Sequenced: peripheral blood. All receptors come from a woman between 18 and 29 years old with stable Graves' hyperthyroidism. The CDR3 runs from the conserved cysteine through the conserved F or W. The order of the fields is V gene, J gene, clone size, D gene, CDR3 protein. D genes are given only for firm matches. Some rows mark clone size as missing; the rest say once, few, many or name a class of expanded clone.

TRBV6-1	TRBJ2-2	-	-	CASGSTLWGGELFF
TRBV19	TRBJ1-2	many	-	CASSTQGRGYGYTF
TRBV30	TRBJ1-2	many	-	CAWSHPGAYSYGYTF
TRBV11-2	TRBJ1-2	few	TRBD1	CASSLQTGPTIHGYTF
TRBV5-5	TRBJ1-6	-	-	CASSFIDRGNNSPLHF
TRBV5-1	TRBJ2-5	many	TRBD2	CASSQTSGRQETQYF
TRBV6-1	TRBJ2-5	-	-	CASSEDVQGVKTQYF
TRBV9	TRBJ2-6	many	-	CASTSPIGAGANVLTF
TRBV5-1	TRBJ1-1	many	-	CASSSVGGGLGTEAFF
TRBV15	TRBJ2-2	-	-	CATSRAIIPNTGELFF
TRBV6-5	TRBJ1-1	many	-	CASSYGEQGRTEAFF
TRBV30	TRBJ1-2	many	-	CAWTAGGYGYTF
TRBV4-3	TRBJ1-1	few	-	CASSQDLASAEAFF
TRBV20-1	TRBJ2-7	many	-	CSARDKYYEQYF
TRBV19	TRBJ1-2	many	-	CASSRPVDYGYTF
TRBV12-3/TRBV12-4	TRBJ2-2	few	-	CASSPMRGAGELFF
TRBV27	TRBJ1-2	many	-	CASREVRGPNYGYTF
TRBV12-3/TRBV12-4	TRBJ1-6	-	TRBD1	CASRDRANSNSPLHF
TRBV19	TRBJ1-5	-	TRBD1	CASSQGGWQPQHF
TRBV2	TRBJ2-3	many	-	CASNGVRTQYF
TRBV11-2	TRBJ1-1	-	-	CASSLDRRISNTEAFF
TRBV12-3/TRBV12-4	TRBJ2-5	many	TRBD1	CASSFSGTGGQETQYF
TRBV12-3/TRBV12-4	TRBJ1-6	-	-	CASSPPLGLSPLHF
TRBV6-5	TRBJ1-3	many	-	CASSYSPGPGNTIYF
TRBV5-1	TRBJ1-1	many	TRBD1	CASSSTRQGLNTEAFF
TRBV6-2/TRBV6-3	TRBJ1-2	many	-	CASTNDRLAIGYTF
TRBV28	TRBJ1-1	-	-	CASSLRWTTEAFF
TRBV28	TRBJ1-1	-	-	CASSSGEAFF
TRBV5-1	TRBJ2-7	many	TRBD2	CASSSGLAGGLSYEQYF
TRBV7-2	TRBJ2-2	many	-	CASSLALRAGELFF
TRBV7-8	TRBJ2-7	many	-	CASSYPGVAYEQYF
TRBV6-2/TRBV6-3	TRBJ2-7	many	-	CASSYSPGGDSYEQYF
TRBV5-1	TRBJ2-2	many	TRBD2	CASSPRLARTGELFF
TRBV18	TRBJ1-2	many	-	CASSPGTGWDGYTF
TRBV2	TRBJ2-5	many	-	CASRPGLRQEAQYF
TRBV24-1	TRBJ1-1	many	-	CATSETGLTEAFF
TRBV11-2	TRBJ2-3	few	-	CASSAGLLSTDTQYF
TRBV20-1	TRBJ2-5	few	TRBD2	CSAPSLALSETQYF
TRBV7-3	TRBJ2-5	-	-	CASSRGPASKETQYF
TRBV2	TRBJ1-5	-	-	CASSRGLNNQPQHF
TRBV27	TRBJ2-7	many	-	CASSSRNRVPYEQYF
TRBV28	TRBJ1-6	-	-	CASTLPNIMGGYNSPLHF
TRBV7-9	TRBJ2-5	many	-	CASSLVSSKETQYF
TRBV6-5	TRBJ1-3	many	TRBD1	CASSYSWTGKGGNTIYF
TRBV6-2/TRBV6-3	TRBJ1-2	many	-	CASRTVNLGYTF
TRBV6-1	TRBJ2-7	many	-	CASSEILNDF
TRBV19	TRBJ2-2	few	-	CASTSRDGDTGELFF
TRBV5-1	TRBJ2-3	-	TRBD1	CASSMGQGQVDTQYF
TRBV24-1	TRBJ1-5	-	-	CATSDLQAQPQHF